This section outlines one T cell receptor beta chain sequence together with its context. Its antigen is not identified. CDR1 is LNHDA and CDR2 is SQIVND in the germline V gene (reference sequence). CDR3 size: 13 residues. With V trimmed by 9 bases and J by 2 bases, 4 bases remained unmatched. This record comes from a study of cytomegalovirus exposure and HLA in healthy donors. Study details: Across some 400 genotyped donors, 81% landed in the Caucasian-associated ancestry cluster.

The primer mix had 60 Vbeta and 13 Jbeta primers. TCRdb's copy holds only in-frame clones and misses some; the assay was immunoSEQ multiplex PCR. This table holds 74,000 or so clones. Findings and limits, study-wide: Other equally common chains were less clonally expanded than HLA-associated TCR beta chains, a later analysis showed. TRBV6-2, TRBV6-3 and some other V segments were excluded as indistinguishable.

Sequencing used PBMCs. J is TRBJ2-7 and V is TRBV19, with 10 bases that match TRBD2. This receptor was obtained from a woman in her sixties or seventies in good health and CMV-seronegative. The CDR3 region is CASLGLAPYEQYF. CDR3 DNA: TGTGCCAGCCTGGGACTAGCGCCCTACGAGCAGTACTTC.